This T cell receptor beta chain stems from a study of blood T cell repertoires in COVID-19. As for the study in general: Italy, Spain and the United States were the sources of the convalescent and acute COVID-19 samples.

In the authors' methods: Estimates of nucleated cell counts were drawn from the amplification of reference gene primers. Data came from immunoSEQ multiplex PCR; TCRdb stores just in-frame clones and leaves some out. Clonal size and the V and J genes are those of that table, whereas D and trimming came from the DNA. The sample includes nearly 85,000 clones, 83% seen only once; the top ten take approximately 15%. This clone appeared once. Germline values: CDR1 LGHDT, CDR2 YNNKEL (reference sequence). Trimming stripped 6 bases from V and 0 bases from J, with 15 bases between. CDR3 length: 15 amino acids.

The chain links TRBV3-1 (or the pseudogene TRBV3-2) to TRBJ2-7; TRBD2 is a possible D gene (5 bases). Sequenced input: peripheral blood. The receptor was derived from a woman in her sixties with acute or convalescent COVID-19. The CDR3, as DNA: TGTGCCAGCAGTCTTAAGGGAGCTCTCTCCTACGAGCAGTACTTC. Translating gives CASSLKGALSYEQYF.